The clone carrying this TCR beta chain was seen at least ten times. Its antigen is not identified. V lost 2 bases and J 2 bases, leaving 13 bases between the germline ends. The CDR3 loop spans 15 amino acids. Germline V CDR1 and CDR2: SGHRS, YFSETQ. The data derive from a study of CD8 T cells in ankylosing spondylitis. Broader study findings: CD8+ cells made up the disease-linked clones, which were relatively rare in peripheral blood. The authors reported significant enrichment of disease-linked clones in matched ankylosing spondylitis synovial fluid. Earlier studies detected some motif variants in reactive arthritis synovial fluid and blood. Characteristic, it appeared, of ankylosing spondylitis blood was a TCR beta motif of eight or nine highly homologous variants.

TCRdb itself ran the 5' RACE reads through MiXCR, one entry per CDR3 protein. The repertoire holds 200,000 to 250,000 distinct CDR3 sequences, around 25% seen once, with 6.6% in the top ten. Sequencing was done on a sample of blood, either unsorted or a sorted T cell fraction (not recorded which). The TCR comes from a male donor with ankylosing spondylitis or in good health (not recorded which). This chain connects TRBV5-1 to TRBJ2-5; D gene uncertain. The CDR3, as DNA: TGCGCCAGCAGCTTAGGCAGCGCGACTCAAGAGACCCAGTACTTC. Its translation: CASSLGSATQETQYF.